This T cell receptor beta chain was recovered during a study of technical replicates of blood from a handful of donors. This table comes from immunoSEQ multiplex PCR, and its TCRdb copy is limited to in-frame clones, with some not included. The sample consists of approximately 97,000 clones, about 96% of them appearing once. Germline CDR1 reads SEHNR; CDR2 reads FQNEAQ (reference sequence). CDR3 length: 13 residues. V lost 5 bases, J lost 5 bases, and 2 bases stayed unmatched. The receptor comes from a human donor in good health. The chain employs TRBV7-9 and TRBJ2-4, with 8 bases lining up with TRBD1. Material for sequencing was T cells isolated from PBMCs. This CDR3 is CASSLQGENIQYF. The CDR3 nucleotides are TGTGCCAGCAGCCTACAGGGGGAAAACATTCAGTACTTC. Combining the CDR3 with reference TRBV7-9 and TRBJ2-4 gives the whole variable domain DTGVSQNPRHKITKRGQNVTFRCDPISEHNRLYWYRQTLGQGPEFLTYFQNEAQLEKSRLLSDRFSAERPKGSFSTLEIQRTEQGDSAMYLCASSLQGENIQYFGAGTRLSVL.